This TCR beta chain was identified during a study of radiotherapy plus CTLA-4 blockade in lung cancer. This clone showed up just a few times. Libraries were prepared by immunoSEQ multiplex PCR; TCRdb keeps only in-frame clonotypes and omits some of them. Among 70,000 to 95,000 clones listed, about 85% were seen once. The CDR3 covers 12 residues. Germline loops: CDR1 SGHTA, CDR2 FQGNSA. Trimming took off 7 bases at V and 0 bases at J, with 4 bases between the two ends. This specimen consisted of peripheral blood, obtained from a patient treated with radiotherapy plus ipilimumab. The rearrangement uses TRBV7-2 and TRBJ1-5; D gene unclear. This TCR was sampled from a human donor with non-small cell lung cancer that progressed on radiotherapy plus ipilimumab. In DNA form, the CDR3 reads TGTGCCAGCACCAATAGCAATCAGCCCCAGCATTTT. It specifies CASTNSNQPQHF.